This TCR beta chain is from a study of cytomegalovirus exposure and HLA in healthy donors. With 60 Vbeta and 13 Jbeta primers, the PCR was carried out. Measured with immunoSEQ multiplex PCR; TCRdb has only the in-frame clones, and not every one. The sample records about 140,000 clones, 80% being singletons. The CDR3 extends over 16 amino acids. Trimming removed 0 bases from V and 4 bases from J; junction bases left unmatched: 4. CDR1 MNHEY and CDR2 SVGAGI come from the germline V gene. V and J are TRBV6-5 and TRBJ2-7, with 12 bases identical to TRBD1. The receptor comes from a male donor in good health and CMV-seropositive. Sequencing was carried out using PBMCs. CDR3 nucleotide sequence: TGTGCCAGCAGTTACTCGGGACAGGGGGCGGGATACGAGCAGTACTTC. Its translation: CASSYSGQGAGYEQYF.